This T cell receptor beta chain stems from a study of memory CD4+ T cells and cytomegalovirus serostatus. Only in-frame clones appear in the TCRdb table, and some are missing; sequencing was by immunoSEQ multiplex PCR. The profile shows tens of thousands of clones, roughly three quarters of them singletons. In germline, CDR1 is SNHLY, CDR2 FYNNEI. This CDR3 comprises 15 residues. Between the trimmed V and J ends, which lost 3 bases and 4 bases, there was a span of 12 bases. This clone has more than one count but fewer than ten. The sort gate was single viable CD3+CD4+CD8-CD45RO+ cells for memory CD4+ T cells. Donors' CMV status reflects serum IgG against pp150, pp28, p38, p52.

The V call is TRBV2, the J call TRBJ2-2; TRBD1 might be the D (5 bases). Sequencing used memory CD4+ T cells from blood. The clonotype comes from an adult in good health and CMV-seronegative. In DNA form, the CDR3 reads TGTGCCAGCAGTGACGTCAGGGCCGTCACCGGGGAGCTGTTTTTT. Its protein is CASSDVRAVTGELFF.